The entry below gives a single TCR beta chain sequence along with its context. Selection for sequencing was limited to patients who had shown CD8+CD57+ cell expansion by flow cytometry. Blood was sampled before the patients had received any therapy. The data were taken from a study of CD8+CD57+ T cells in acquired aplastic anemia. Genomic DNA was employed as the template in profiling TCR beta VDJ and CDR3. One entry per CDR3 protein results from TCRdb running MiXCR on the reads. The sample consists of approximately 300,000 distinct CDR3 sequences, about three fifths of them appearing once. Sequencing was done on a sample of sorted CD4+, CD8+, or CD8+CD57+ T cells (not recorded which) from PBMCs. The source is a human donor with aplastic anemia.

CDR3 residues: CASSSAGPYEQYF. The DNA of the CDR3 is TGTGCCAGTAGTTCCGCCGGGCCCTACGAGCAGTACTTC. This chain connects TRBV19 to TRBJ2-7; no definite D call. Germline V gene sequence: CDR1 LNHDA, CDR2 SQIVND (reference sequence). There are 13 residues in the CDR3. Trimming removed 5 bases at V and 2 bases at J, with 10 bases between.